The next 10 T cell receptor beta chains were all read from a single sample in a study of human T cells and chemical hapten exposure (dated by TCRdb to the early 2020s). Total RNA was extracted from unfractionated whole blood that had been collected in Tempus Blood RNA tubes. During library preparation, unique molecular identifiers were attached to individual cDNA molecules so that TCRs could be counted in a quantitative, reproducible way. TCRdb trimmed the raw reads at Q25, called clones with MiXCR and kept productive beta chains. All rows with the same CDR3 protein become a single entry with the most common DNA and genes. This sample is represented by 860 or so distinct CDR3 sequences; about 75% of them were singletons. The ten largest clones take up roughly 5.5% of the sample. What was sequenced was whole blood. The receptors stem from a human donor with alopecia, or a healthy volunteer (not recorded which). Some clones in this sample may be carry-over from other donors' samples. This table probably holds off-target reads from a library built for another chain.

The chain uses TRBV6-6 and TRBJ1-5; the match to TRBD1 covers 8 bases. The CDR3 has 15 residues. Per the germline V gene, CDR1 is MNHNY and CDR2 is SVGAGI (reference sequence). V shed 6 bases and J 5 bases; nucleotides not matched to a gene: 9. The CDR3 coding sequence is TGTGCCAGCAGCCGAGGGACAGGCCTCTATCAGCCCCAGCATTTT. Its protein is CASSRGTGLYQPQHF.

The chain uses TRBV10-3 and TRBJ1-1, with D possibly matching TRBD1 (5 bases). CDR1 ENHRY and CDR2 SYGVKD come from the germline V gene. The V end was cut by 2 bases, the J end by 6 bases, with 13 bases between. The CDR3 has 14 amino acids. The CDR3 bases are TGTGCCATCAGTGAGATCATGGGGGAGGCTGAAGCTTTCTTT. Protein: CAISEIMGEAEAFF.

This clonotype was detected a few times. The V gene is TRBV12-3 or TRBV12-4, the J gene TRBJ2-1, with TRBD1 identical over 11 bases. Trimming took 5 bases from V and 8 from J; bases not matched to a gene: 5. This CDR3 region has 14 residues. CDR3 protein: CASSRDRGGDEQFF. The CDR3 region has the DNA TGTGCCAGCAGTAGGGACAGGGGGGGGGATGAGCAGTTCTTC.

The CDR3 loop reads CSARGSGGLYEQYF. The CDR3 DNA follows: TGCAGTGCTAGAGGTAGCGGGGGGCTCTACGAGCAGTACTTC. The chain links TRBV20-1 to TRBJ2-7, with 10 bases aligning to TRBD2. Germline CDR1 DFQATT, CDR2 SNEGSKA (reference sequence). Trimming at V came to 1 base and at J to 3 bases, leaving 3 bases not matched to a gene. The CDR3 consists of 14 residues.

The gene calls are TRBV18 and TRBJ2-3; D perhaps matches TRBD1 (6 bases). This CDR3 is built from 15 residues. Germline CDR1 KGHSH, CDR2 LQKENI. Trimming cost V 4 bases and J 2 bases, with 13 bases left between them. The CDR3 protein is CASSREGVHTDTQYF. As DNA, the CDR3 is TGTGCCAGCTCACGAGAGGGGGTCCACACAGATACGCAGTATTTT.

The V gene is TRBV4-3, the J gene TRBJ1-6, with 7 bases aligning to TRBD1. The CDR3 loop spans 19 amino acids. Looked up from germline, CDR1 is LGHNA and CDR2 is YSLEER. V gave up 2 bases and J gave up 10 bases; unmatched junction bases: 20. As DNA, the CDR3 is TGCGCCAGCAGCCAATATAGTGAACAGGGGAGCACCCTAAGGTCACCCCTCCACTTT. Amino acids: CASSQYSEQGSTLRSPLHF.

The V and J genes are TRBV3-1 and TRBJ1-2, with TRBD1 as a possible D gene (6 bases). Trimming left V 8 bases short and J 8 bases short, with 18 bases between. The CDR3 length is 13 residues. Germline lookup yields CDR1 LGHDT and CDR2 YNNKEL (reference sequence). The CDR3, as DNA: TGTGCCAGCGCTGCAGGGGAATCCCGCGGCTACACCTTC. Translating it yields CASAAGESRGYTF.

This clonotype is a singleton in its sample. V is TRBV2 and J is TRBJ2-3; D gene ambiguous. This CDR3 region has 13 residues. The V gene's germline CDR1 is SNHLY and CDR2 FYNNEI. The ends were cut back, 4 bases at V and 0 bases at J, with 5 bases in the middle. The DNA for the CDR3 is TGTGCCAGCAGTGTAACTAGCACAGATACGCAGTATTTT. This codes for CASSVTSTDTQYF.

The chain has TRBV20-1 and TRBJ1-4; 8 bases are a match to TRBD1. The germline V gene encodes CDR1 DFQATT and CDR2 SNEGSKA (reference sequence). The CDR3 sequence is 15 residues long. After removal of 3 bases from V and 8 bases from J, the junction contained 11 bases not matched to a gene. The CDR3 spells CSASILGQGLEKLFF. CDR3 DNA: TGCAGTGCTAGTATCCTCGGACAGGGCTTGGAAAAACTGTTTTTT.

The chain carries TRBV7-2 and TRBJ2-1; unclear D gene. Germline CDR1 is SGHTA and CDR2 is FQGNSA. The V gene lost 5 bases and the J gene lost 7 bases, with 12 bases spanning the gap. The CDR3 sequence is 13 residues long. CDR3 sequence: CASSPQTGNEQFF. CDR3 DNA: TGTGCCAGCAGCCCACAAACTGGGAATGAGCAGTTCTTC.